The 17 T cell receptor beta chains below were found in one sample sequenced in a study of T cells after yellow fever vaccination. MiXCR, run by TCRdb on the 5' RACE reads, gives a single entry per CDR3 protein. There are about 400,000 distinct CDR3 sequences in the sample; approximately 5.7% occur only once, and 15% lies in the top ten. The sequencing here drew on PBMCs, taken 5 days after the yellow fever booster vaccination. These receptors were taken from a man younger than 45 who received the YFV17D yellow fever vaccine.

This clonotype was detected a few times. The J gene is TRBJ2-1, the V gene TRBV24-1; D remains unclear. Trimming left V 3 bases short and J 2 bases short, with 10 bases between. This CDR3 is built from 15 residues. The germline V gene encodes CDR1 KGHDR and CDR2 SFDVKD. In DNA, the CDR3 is TGTGCCACCAGTGATGGAAGCTCTCCCTACAATGAGCAGTTCTTC. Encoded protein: CATSDGSSPYNEQFF.

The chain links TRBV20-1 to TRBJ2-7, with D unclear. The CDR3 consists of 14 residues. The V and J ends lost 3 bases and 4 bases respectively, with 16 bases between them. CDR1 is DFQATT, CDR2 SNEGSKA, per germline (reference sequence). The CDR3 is CSASPYKTSYEQYF. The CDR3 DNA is TGCAGTGCTAGTCCCTACAAGACTTCTTACGAGCAGTACTTC.

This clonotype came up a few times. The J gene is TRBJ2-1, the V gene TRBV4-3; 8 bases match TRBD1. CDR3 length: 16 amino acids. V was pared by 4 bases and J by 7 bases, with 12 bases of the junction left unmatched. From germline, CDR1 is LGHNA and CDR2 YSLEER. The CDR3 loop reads CASSPGIRTGRNEQFF. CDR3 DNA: TGCGCCAGCAGCCCGGGGATCCGGACAGGGAGGAATGAGCAGTTCTTC.

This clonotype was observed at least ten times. As DNA, the CDR3 is TGTGCCAGCAGGCCAACACTAGGTTCCAGAGGGGATACGCAGTATTTT. It is translated as CASRPTLGSRGDTQYF. J is TRBJ2-3 and V is TRBV5-5; perhaps TRBD2 as D (5 bases). CDR3 length equals 16 residues. V was pared by 5 bases and J by 6 bases, with 22 bases between. Per germline, CDR1 SGHKS and CDR2 YYEKEE (reference sequence).

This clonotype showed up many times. The chain's CDR3 is CASSLQGYGNQPQHF. The CDR3 DNA follows: TGTGCCAGCAGTTTACAGGGTTACGGCAATCAGCCCCAGCATTTT. This chain links TRBV12-3 or TRBV12-4 with TRBJ1-5, with D perhaps TRBD1 (5 bases). V dropped 2 bases and J dropped 2 bases, with 10 bases sitting between them. CDR3 length: 15 residues.

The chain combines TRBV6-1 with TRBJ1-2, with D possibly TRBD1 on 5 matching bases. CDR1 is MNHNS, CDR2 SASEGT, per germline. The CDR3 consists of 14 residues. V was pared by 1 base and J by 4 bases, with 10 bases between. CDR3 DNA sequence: TGTGCCAGCAGTGAAGACCGAGACAGCTATGGCTACACCTTC. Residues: CASSEDRDSYGYTF.

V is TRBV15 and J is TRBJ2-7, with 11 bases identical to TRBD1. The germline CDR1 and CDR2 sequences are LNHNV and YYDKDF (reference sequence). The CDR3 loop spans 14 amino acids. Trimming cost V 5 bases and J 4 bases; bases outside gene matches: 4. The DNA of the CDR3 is TGTGCCACCAGCCGCGGACAGGGGGCGTACGAGCAGTACTTC. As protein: CATSRGQGAYEQYF. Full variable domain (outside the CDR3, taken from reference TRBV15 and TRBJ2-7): DAMVIQNPRYQVTQFGKPVTLSCSQTLNHNVMYWYQQKSSQAPKLLFHYYDKDFNNEADTPDNFQSRRPNTSFCFLDIRSPGLGDTAMYLCATSRGQGAYEQYFGPGTRLTVT.

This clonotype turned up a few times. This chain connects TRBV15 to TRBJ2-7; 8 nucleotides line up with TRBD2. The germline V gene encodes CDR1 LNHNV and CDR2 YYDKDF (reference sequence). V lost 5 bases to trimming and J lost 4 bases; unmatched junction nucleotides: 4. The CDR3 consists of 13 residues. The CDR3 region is CATSQAGVYEQYF. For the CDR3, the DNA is TGTGCCACCAGCCAAGCGGGAGTGTACGAGCAGTACTTC.

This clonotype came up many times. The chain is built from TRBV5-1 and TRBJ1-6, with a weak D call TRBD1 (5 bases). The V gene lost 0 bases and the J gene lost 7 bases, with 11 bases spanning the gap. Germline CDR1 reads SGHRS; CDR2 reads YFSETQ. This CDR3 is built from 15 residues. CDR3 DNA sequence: TGCGCCAGCAGCTTGGGGGCAGGGCAGAATTCACCCCTCCACTTT. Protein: CASSLGAGQNSPLHF.

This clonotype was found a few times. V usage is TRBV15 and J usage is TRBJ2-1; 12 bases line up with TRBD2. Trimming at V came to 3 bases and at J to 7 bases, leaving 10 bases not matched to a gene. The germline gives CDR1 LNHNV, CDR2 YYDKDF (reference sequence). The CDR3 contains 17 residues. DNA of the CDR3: TGTGCCACCAGCAGCGCTCGCCATGGACTAGCGGGAAATGAGCAGTTCTTC. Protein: CATSSARHGLAGNEQFF.

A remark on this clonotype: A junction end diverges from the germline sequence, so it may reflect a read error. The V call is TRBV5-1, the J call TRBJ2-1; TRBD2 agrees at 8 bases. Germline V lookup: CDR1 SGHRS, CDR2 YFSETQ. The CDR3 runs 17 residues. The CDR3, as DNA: TGCCCCAGCAGCTTGGCAGTGACAGCGGGAGCTGTCGATGAGCAGTTCTTC. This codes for CPSSLAVTAGAVDEQFF. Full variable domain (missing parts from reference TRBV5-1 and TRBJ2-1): KAGVTQTPRYLIKTRGQQVTLSCSPISGHRSVSWYQQTPGQGLQFLFEYFSETQRNKGNFPGRFSGRQFSNSRSEMNVSTLELGDSALYLCPSSLAVTAGAVDEQFFGPGTRLTVL.

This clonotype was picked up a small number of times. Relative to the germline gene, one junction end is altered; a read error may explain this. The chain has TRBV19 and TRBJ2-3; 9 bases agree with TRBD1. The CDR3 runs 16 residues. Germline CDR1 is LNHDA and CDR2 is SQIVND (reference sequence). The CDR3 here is CASSSGQGRWTDKQYF. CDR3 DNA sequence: TGTGCCAGTAGTAGCGGACAGGGGAGATGGACAGATAAGCAGTATTTT. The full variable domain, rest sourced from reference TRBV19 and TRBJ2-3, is DGGITQSPKYLFRKEGQNVTLSCEQNLNHDAMYWYRQDPGQGLRLIYYSQIVNDFQKGDIAEGYSVSREKKESFPLTVTSAQKNPTAFYLCASSSGQGRWTDKQYFGPGTRLTVL.

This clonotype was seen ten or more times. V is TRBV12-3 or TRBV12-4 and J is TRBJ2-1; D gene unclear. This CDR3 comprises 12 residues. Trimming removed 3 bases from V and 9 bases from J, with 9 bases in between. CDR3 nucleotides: TGTGCCAGCAGTTTTAGTAGTGGTGAGCAGTTCTTC. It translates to CASSFSSGEQFF.

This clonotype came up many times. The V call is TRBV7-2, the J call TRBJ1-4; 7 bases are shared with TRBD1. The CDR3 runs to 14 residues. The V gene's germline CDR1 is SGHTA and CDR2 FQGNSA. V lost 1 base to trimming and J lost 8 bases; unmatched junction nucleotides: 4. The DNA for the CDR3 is TGTGCCAGCAGCTTAGGCAGGGGGAACGAAAAACTGTTTTTT. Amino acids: CASSLGRGNEKLFF.

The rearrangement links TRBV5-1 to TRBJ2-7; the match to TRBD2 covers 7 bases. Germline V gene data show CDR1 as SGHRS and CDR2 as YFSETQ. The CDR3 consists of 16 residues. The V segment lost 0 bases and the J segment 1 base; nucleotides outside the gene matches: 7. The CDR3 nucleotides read TGCGCCAGCAGCTTGGAGGGCGGGAGTTTTTCCTACGAGCAGTACTTC. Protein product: CASSLEGGSFSYEQYF.

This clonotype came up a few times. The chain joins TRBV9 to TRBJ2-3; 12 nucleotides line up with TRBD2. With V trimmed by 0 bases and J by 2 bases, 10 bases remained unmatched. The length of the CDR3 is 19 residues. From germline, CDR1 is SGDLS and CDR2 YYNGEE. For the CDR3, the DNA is TGTGCCAGCAGCGTAGACGGCGGAGGACTAGCGGGAAACACAGATACGCAGTATTTT. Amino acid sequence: CASSVDGGGLAGNTDTQYF.

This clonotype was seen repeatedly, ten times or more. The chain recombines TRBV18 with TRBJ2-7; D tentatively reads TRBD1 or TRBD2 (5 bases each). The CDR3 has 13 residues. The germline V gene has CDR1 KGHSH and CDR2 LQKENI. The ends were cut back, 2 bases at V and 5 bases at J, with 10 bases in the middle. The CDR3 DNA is TGTGCCAGCTCACCAAATGTGGGGGACGAGCAGTACTTC. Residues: CASSPNVGDEQYF. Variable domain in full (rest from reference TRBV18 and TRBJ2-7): NAGVMQNPRHLVRRRGQEARLRCSPMKGHSHVYWYRQLPEEGLKFMVYLQKENIIDESGMPKERFSAEFPKEGPSILRIQQVVRGDSAAYFCASSPNVGDEQYFGPGTRLTVT.